These 23 T cell receptor beta chains came from one sample sequenced in a study of blood T cell repertoires in COVID-19. Clones were read by immunoSEQ multiplex PCR, and TCRdb kept only the in-frame ones, dropping some. The data hold some 300,000 clones, with approximately 86% observed a single time. Sequencing was carried out using peripheral blood. All receptors derive from a woman in her 70s with COVID-19, enrolled during active disease.

The chain uses TRBV6-5 and TRBJ2-7; maybe TRBD2 (6 bases). Germline lookup yields CDR1 MNHEY and CDR2 SVGAGI. This CDR3 is 15 amino acids long. V was shortened by 0 bases and J by 2 bases, with 11 bases between the two germline ends. The CDR3 DNA reads TGTGCCAGCAGTTACTCCGCCTCGGGAGCCTACGAGCAGTACTTC. This gives the protein CASSYSASGAYEQYF.

The J gene is TRBJ1-2, the V gene TRBV3-1 (or the pseudogene TRBV3-2), with a tentative D call TRBD1 (6 bases). Trimming left V 4 bases short and J 1 base short, with 10 bases between. Germline loops: CDR1 LGHDT, CDR2 YNNKEL (reference sequence). The CDR3 is 14 amino acids. The CDR3 nucleotides are TGTGCCAGCAGCCTACAGGGAATTAACTATGGCTACACCTTC. Its translation is CASSLQGINYGYTF.

The chain uses TRBV2 and TRBJ1-1; no clear D. Germline V CDR1 and CDR2: SNHLY, FYNNEI. Trimming stripped 6 bases from V and 8 bases from J, with 13 bases between. The CDR3 totals 12 residues. CDR3 loop: CASRGPRPEAFF. Written as DNA, the CDR3 is TGTGCCAGCAGGGGCCCTCGGCCCGAAGCTTTCTTT.

This chain uses TRBV6-2 or TRBV6-3 with TRBJ2-5; D may be TRBD2 (6 bases). The germline V gene encodes CDR1 MNHEY and CDR2 SVGEGT. Trimming cost V 6 bases and J 1 base, with 15 bases left between them. CDR3 size: 15 residues. The CDR3 here is CASSRRLGIQETQYF. The DNA of the CDR3 is TGTGCCAGCAGCCGCAGACTAGGCATCCAAGAGACCCAGTACTTC.

This chain uses TRBV5-1 with TRBJ2-5, with D perhaps TRBD1 (6 bases). There are 17 residues in the CDR3. Trimming pared 0 bases from V and 5 bases from J, leaving 20 bases between. Germline V gene lookup returns CDR1 SGHRS and CDR2 YFSETQ. This CDR3 is CASSLATAGDGQETQYF. The CDR3, as DNA: TGCGCCAGCAGCTTGGCCACGGCAGGGGATGGCCAGGAGACCCAGTACTTC.

The chain couples TRBV7-8 to TRBJ1-1; D perhaps matches TRBD1 (5 bases). The CDR3 consists of 18 residues. Germline V gene data show CDR1 as SGHVS and CDR2 as FQNEAQ. V was pared by 5 bases and J by 2 bases, with 24 bases between. The CDR3 loop is CASSASGSWGPANTEAFF. In nucleotides, the CDR3 is TGTGCCAGCAGCGCCAGCGGGTCATGGGGACCGGCAAACACTGAAGCTTTCTTT.

J is TRBJ2-3 and V is TRBV7-6, with 13 bases identical to TRBD2. The CDR3 is made up of 16 amino acids. V shed 6 bases and J 4 bases; nucleotides not matched to a gene: 7. The germline gives CDR1 SGHVS, CDR2 FNYEAQ. DNA of the CDR3: TGTGCCAGCAGATCACTAGCGGGGGGGCCCCCAGATACGCAGTATTTT. The encoded protein is CASRSLAGGPPDTQYF.

The rearrangement uses TRBV19 and TRBJ2-1; TRBD2 matches at 7 bases. The junction had 25 bases not matched to a gene; V was cut back by 7 bases and J by 4 bases. CDR3 length: 20 amino acids. Germline-derived CDR1 and CDR2 are LNHDA and SQIVND (reference sequence). CDR3 sequence: CASKPTISLPTSSPYNEQFF. In DNA, the CDR3 is TGTGCCAGTAAACCGACCATCTCTCTACCGACTAGCAGTCCTTACAATGAGCAGTTCTTC. The variable domain in full, with the rest retrieved from reference TRBV19 and TRBJ2-1, is DGGITQSPKYLFRKEGQNVTLSCEQNLNHDAMYWYRQDPGQGLRLIYYSQIVNDFQKGDIAEGYSVSREKKESFPLTVTSAQKNPTAFYLCASKPTISLPTSSPYNEQFFGPGTRLTVL.

The chain couples TRBV3-1 (or the pseudogene TRBV3-2) to TRBJ2-6, with 10 bases matching TRBD1. The CDR3 is 18 amino acids. With V trimmed by 5 bases and J by 0 bases, 7 bases remained unmatched. Germline V CDR1 and CDR2: LGHDT, YNNKEL (reference sequence). The CDR3 region has the DNA TGTGCCAGCAGCTCCCGGGACAGGGGATTCTCTGGGGCCAACGTCCTGACTTTC. Amino acids: CASSSRDRGFSGANVLTF.

V is TRBV5-1 and J is TRBJ1-2; 7 nucleotides line up with TRBD1. The CDR3 is 14 amino acids. With V trimmed by 0 bases and J by 5 bases, 4 bases remained unmatched. CDR1 and CDR2 (germline): SGHRS, YFSETQ. CDR3 sequence: CASSLVGGPYGYTF. Written as DNA, the CDR3 is TGCGCCAGCAGCTTGGTAGGGGGCCCGTATGGCTACACCTTC.

V is TRBV6-2 or TRBV6-3 and J is TRBJ2-1; D is possibly TRBD1 (5 bases). Trimming removed 6 bases at V and 4 bases at J, with 10 bases between. Looked up from germline, CDR1 is MNHEY and CDR2 is SVGEGT. This CDR3 is 13 amino acids long. The CDR3 nucleotides read TGTGCCAGCAGCCGAGACAGATACAATGAGCAGTTCTTC. Amino acids: CASSRDRYNEQFF.

This chain connects TRBV7-9 to TRBJ2-7; TRBD1 matches at 9 bases. The CDR3 covers 13 residues. V trimming: 5 bases; J trimming: 2 bases; junction bases outside the gene matches: 1. Germline V CDR1 and CDR2: SEHNR, FQNEAQ (reference sequence). This chain's CDR3 is CASSRDRAYEQYF. As DNA, the CDR3 is TGTGCCAGCAGCCGGGACAGGGCCTACGAGCAGTACTTC.

The chain's CDR3 is CATSDSRLSYEQYF. The CDR3 DNA sequence: TGTGCCACCAGTGATTCCAGGCTCTCCTACGAGCAGTACTTC. V is TRBV24-1 and J is TRBJ2-7; no clear D. The length of the CDR3 is 14 residues. Trimming stripped 2 bases from V and 0 bases from J, with 7 bases between. Looked up from germline, CDR1 is KGHDR and CDR2 is SFDVKD.

The V and J genes are TRBV5-8 and TRBJ1-1; D perhaps matches TRBD1 (5 bases). CDR3 size: 13 residues. The V end lost 0 bases, the J end lost 4 bases, and 7 bases lay between the germline ends. Germline assignment: CDR1 SGHTS and CDR2 YDEGEE. Here the CDR3 reads CASSLAGFTEAFF. In nucleotides, the CDR3 is TGTGCCAGCAGCTTGGCAGGGTTCACTGAAGCTTTCTTT.

The chain has TRBV30 and TRBJ2-2; weak D call: TRBD2 (6 bases). The CDR3 length is 15 residues. Germline V gives CDR1 GTSNPN, CDR2 SVGIG (reference sequence). Trimming took off 0 bases at V and 0 bases at J, with 8 bases between the two ends. The CDR3 here is CAWSVLAANTGELFF. The CDR3 DNA sequence: TGTGCCTGGAGTGTACTAGCCGCGAACACCGGGGAGCTGTTTTTT.

The chain carries TRBV2 and TRBJ1-5; 10 bases are a match to TRBD1. CDR3 length equals 16 residues. CDR1 is SNHLY and CDR2 is FYNNEI in the germline V gene. Losses at the gene ends were 2 bases for V and 6 bases for J; bases not matched to a gene: 7. The CDR3 sequence is CASSELGTGAGQPQHF. The CDR3 DNA follows: TGTGCCAGCAGTGAACTAGGGACAGGGGCGGGTCAGCCCCAGCATTTT.

This clone was found once. V and J are TRBV7-2 and TRBJ1-2, with a possible D match to TRBD1 (5 bases). Germline-derived CDR1 and CDR2 are SGHTA and FQGNSA. The CDR3 loop spans 14 amino acids. The V end was cut by 1 base, the J end by 3 bases, with 9 bases between. The CDR3 region has the DNA TGTGCCAGCAGCTTAGGAGGGGAGGACTATGGCTACACCTTC. Protein: CASSLGGEDYGYTF.

The rearrangement joins TRBV4-3 to TRBJ1-6; D is perhaps TRBD1 (5 bases). The CDR3 is 15 residues long. V dropped 0 bases and J dropped 9 bases, with 12 bases sitting between them. Per germline, CDR1 LGHNA and CDR2 YSLEER. The CDR3 sequence is CASSQDGRDTSPLHF. CDR3 bases: TGCGCCAGCAGCCAAGATGGCAGGGATACTTCACCCCTCCACTTT.

The rearrangement uses TRBV28 and TRBJ1-2; no firm D call. The germline gives CDR1 MDHEN, CDR2 SYDVKM. The ends were cut back, 2 bases at V and 6 bases at J, with 10 bases in the middle. This CDR3 has 13 residues. The CDR3: CASSLDMRNGYTF. The CDR3 DNA reads as TGTGCCAGCAGTTTAGACATGCGAAATGGCTACACCTTC.

This clone has only one observation. The V and J genes are TRBV10-3 and TRBJ2-3, with TRBD2 matching over 9 bases. The CDR3 consists of 14 residues. Germline CDR1 and CDR2: ENHRY and SYGVKD. V was clipped by 6 bases and J by 2 bases; unmatched bases: 3. DNA for the CDR3: TGTGCCATCAGGGCGGGGGGGCCCACAGATACGCAGTATTTT. Protein: CAIRAGGPTDTQYF.

This clone occurred once. The V and J genes are TRBV30 and TRBJ2-7, with TRBD1 matching 9 bases. The germline gives CDR1 GTSNPN, CDR2 SVGIG (reference sequence). V shed 2 bases, J shed 5 bases, and the junction held 7 bases outside the gene matches. CDR3 length: 14 residues. The chain's CDR3 is CAWSLGQGLDEQYF. CDR3 bases: TGTGCCTGGAGTCTCGGACAGGGGCTCGACGAGCAGTACTTC.

V and J are TRBV24-1 and TRBJ1-5; no clear D gene. The CDR3 has 16 amino acids. The V end lost 0 bases, the J end lost 1 base, and 9 bases lay between the germline ends. Germline CDR1 is KGHDR and CDR2 is SFDVKD. The CDR3 DNA reads as TGTGCCACCAGTGATTTGAGAGGTGTCAGCAATCAGCCCCAGCATTTT. Protein product: CATSDLRGVSNQPQHF.

The chain is built from TRBV7-2 and TRBJ2-2, with D tentatively TRBD2 (5 bases). Deletions cut 4 bases from V and 0 bases from J, with 9 bases between. The germline V gene has CDR1 SGHTA and CDR2 FQGNSA. CDR3 length equals 15 residues. CDR3 sequence: CASSSRAANTGELFF. The CDR3 nucleotides read TGTGCCAGCAGCTCTAGAGCGGCGAACACCGGGGAGCTGTTTTTT. Full variable domain (remainder filled in from reference TRBV7-2 and TRBJ2-2): GAGVSQSPSNKVTEKGKDVELRCDPISGHTALYWYRQSLGQGLEFLIYFQGNSAPDKSGLPSDRFSAERTGGSVSTLTIQRTQQEDSAVYLCASSSRAANTGELFFGEGSRLTVL.